These 5 T cell receptor beta chains were all obtained from the same sample, sequenced in a study of graft-versus-host responses after intestinal transplantation. Generated by immunoSEQ multiplex PCR, the TCRdb table keeps only in-frame clones and is missing some. The sample records about 20,000 clones, approximately 86% being singletons. Specimen: bone marrow, collected approximately 19 weeks after transplant. Every receptor here comes from a human patient who received an intestinal transplant, so some T cells may come from the graft donor.

This chain joins TRBV4-1 and TRBJ1-3; no firm D call. In germline, CDR1 is MGHRA, CDR2 YSYEKL. The CDR3 totals 15 residues. The V end was cut by 0 bases, the J end by 1 base, with 7 bases between. The CDR3 bases are TGCGCCAGCAGCCAAGATATAGTATCTGGAAACACCATATATTTT. This gives the protein CASSQDIVSGNTIYF.

In this sample, this clone turned up a few times. The chain has TRBV19 and TRBJ1-3; 11 bases fit TRBD1. The CDR3 loop spans 13 amino acids. The V segment lost 7 bases and the J segment 9 bases; nucleotides outside the gene matches: 5. Germline values: CDR1 LNHDA, CDR2 SQIVND (reference sequence). The CDR3 sequence is CASTRDRGTTIYF. DNA for the CDR3: TGTGCCAGTACCCGGGACAGGGGGACCACCATATATTTT.

J is TRBJ2-1 and V is TRBV9; a possible D gene is TRBD1 (5 bases). The germline V gene encodes CDR1 SGDLS and CDR2 YYNGEE. This CDR3 contains 16 residues. V dropped 0 bases and J dropped 2 bases, with 12 bases sitting between them. CDR3 nucleotides: TGTGCCAGCAGCGTAGGACGTGGGGCCCCCTACAATGAGCAGTTCTTC. Its translation is CASSVGRGAPYNEQFF.

This clone was observed once. This chain connects TRBV7-3 to TRBJ2-7; a weak D match, TRBD2 (6 bases). The germline V gene has CDR1 SGHTA and CDR2 FQGTGA. The length of the CDR3 is 15 residues. The V end was cut by 5 bases, the J end by 6 bases, with 20 bases between. CDR3 loop: CASSLSGGVTTEQYF. The CDR3 DNA sequence: TGTGCCAGCAGCCTCAGTGGCGGGGTCACGACCGAGCAGTACTTC. Full variable domain (outside the CDR3, taken from reference TRBV7-3 and TRBJ2-7): GAGVSQTPSNKVTEKGKYVELRCDPISGHTALYWYRQSLGQGPEFLIYFQGTGAADDSGLPNDRFFAVRPEGSVSTLKIQRTERGDSAVYLCASSLSGGVTTEQYFGPGTRLTVT.

This clone was seen a handful of times. The chain couples TRBV25-1 to TRBJ2-3, with D possibly matching TRBD2 (6 bases). Germline lookup yields CDR1 MGHDK and CDR2 SYGVNS. This CDR3 is built from 16 residues. V lost 3 bases and J 4 bases, leaving 17 bases between the germline ends. The CDR3 is CASSEPIGSGADTQYF. As DNA, the CDR3 is TGTGCCAGCAGTGAGCCAATAGGGTCGGGAGCAGATACGCAGTATTTT.